The rows below give T cell receptor beta chains drawn from one sample of a study of regulatory T cells in long-lasting Graves disease. TCRdb itself ran the multiplex PCR reads through MiXCR, one entry per CDR3 protein. Of approximately 390,000 distinct CDR3 sequences listed, around 15% are singletons. These data are also associated with another study on T cells in Graves' hyperthyroidism and ophthalmopathy.

Sample: peripheral blood mononuclear cells (PBMCs), taken at new diagnosis, from a patient treated with antithyroid drugs. The receptors were sampled from a young woman with Graves disease. Each CDR3 is given with its conserved first and last residue. The order of the fields is CDR3 protein, J gene, CDR3 length, clone size, V gene. Where a row states a size, it is once, few, many or the class of an expanded clone; other rows omit it.

CDR3 protein: CASSLLMGAGEAFF
J gene: TRBJ1-1
CDR3 length: 14
clone size: many
V gene: TRBV12-3/TRBV12-4

CDR3 protein: CASSEDLSTDTQYF
J gene: TRBJ2-3
CDR3 length: 14
clone size: many
V gene: TRBV18

CDR3 protein: CSARYRGGITDTQYF
J gene: TRBJ2-3
CDR3 length: 15
clone size: many
V gene: TRBV20-1

CDR3 protein: CASSLGWAAEAFF
J gene: TRBJ1-1
CDR3 length: 13
clone size: many
V gene: TRBV12-3/TRBV12-4

CDR3 protein: CASSPGTGRDTQYF
J gene: TRBJ2-3
CDR3 length: 14
clone size: many
V gene: TRBV5-1

CDR3 protein: CASSAGQGYYEQFF
J gene: TRBJ2-1
CDR3 length: 14
clone size: many
V gene: TRBV5-1

CDR3 protein: CASSPSLSFRGLNTEAFF
J gene: TRBJ1-1
CDR3 length: 18
clone size: many
V gene: TRBV18

CDR3 protein: CASSVDLAGGLQETQYF
J gene: TRBJ2-5
CDR3 length: 17
clone size: few
V gene: TRBV9

CDR3 protein: CASSFARGHGYTF
J gene: TRBJ1-2
CDR3 length: 13
clone size: many
V gene: TRBV28

CDR3 protein: CASRWTETTEAFF
J gene: TRBJ1-1
CDR3 length: 13
clone size: many
V gene: TRBV12-3/TRBV12-4

CDR3 protein: CASSPPWAYEQYF
J gene: TRBJ2-7
CDR3 length: 13
clone size: many
V gene: TRBV7-9

CDR3 protein: CASSKNSLPDTQYF
J gene: TRBJ2-3
CDR3 length: 14
clone size: NA
V gene: TRBV5-4

CDR3 protein: CASSLTGDEQFF
J gene: TRBJ2-1
CDR3 length: 12
clone size: many
V gene: TRBV27

CDR3 protein: CASSKTGDFNYGYTF
J gene: TRBJ1-2
CDR3 length: 15
clone size: NA
V gene: TRBV28

CDR3 protein: CASAGTPGETQYF
J gene: TRBJ2-5
CDR3 length: 13
clone size: once
V gene: TRBV7-7

CDR3 protein: CASSLVGHGYTF
J gene: TRBJ1-2
CDR3 length: 12
clone size: few
V gene: TRBV14

CDR3 protein: CASSLIGGGGETQYF
J gene: TRBJ2-5
CDR3 length: 15
clone size: many
V gene: TRBV5-1

CDR3 protein: CASNPGTSELEQFF
J gene: TRBJ2-1
CDR3 length: 14
clone size: many
V gene: TRBV7-9

CDR3 protein: CASSYQTGTYNEQFF
J gene: TRBJ2-1
CDR3 length: 15
clone size: many
V gene: TRBV7-3

CDR3 protein: CASSSRRFYGYTF
J gene: TRBJ1-2
CDR3 length: 13
clone size: NA
V gene: TRBV5-1

CDR3 protein: CASSPYRGGSYEQYF
J gene: TRBJ2-7
CDR3 length: 15
clone size: NA
V gene: TRBV28

CDR3 protein: CASSIPTGLRTEAFF
J gene: TRBJ1-1
CDR3 length: 15
clone size: NA
V gene: TRBV18

CDR3 protein: CAISEMGGGSETQYF
J gene: TRBJ2-5
CDR3 length: 15
clone size: NA
V gene: TRBV10-3

CDR3 protein: CASSFMSSYNEQFF
J gene: TRBJ2-1
CDR3 length: 14
clone size: many
V gene: TRBV5-1

CDR3 protein: CSARRTGRTTNYGYTF
J gene: TRBJ1-2
CDR3 length: 16
clone size: many
V gene: TRBV20-1

CDR3 protein: CASSVQGGSYNEQFF
J gene: TRBJ2-1
CDR3 length: 15
clone size: many
V gene: TRBV11-2

CDR3 protein: CASSQYLLAGNTDTQYF
J gene: TRBJ2-3
CDR3 length: 17
clone size: NA
V gene: TRBV4-1

CDR3 protein: CASSPLSGGGFLDTQYF
J gene: TRBJ2-3
CDR3 length: 17
clone size: many
V gene: TRBV5-4

CDR3 protein: CASTLGLAGPYTDTQYF
J gene: TRBJ2-3
CDR3 length: 17
clone size: many
V gene: TRBV12-3/TRBV12-4

CDR3 protein: CASSPMSLTVRQETQYF
J gene: TRBJ2-5
CDR3 length: 17
clone size: NA
V gene: TRBV28

CDR3 protein: CASSLPVAGYNEQFF
J gene: TRBJ2-1
CDR3 length: 15
clone size: many
V gene: TRBV28

CDR3 protein: CASSLAGQGIDEQYF
J gene: TRBJ2-7
CDR3 length: 15
clone size: NA
V gene: TRBV11-1

CDR3 protein: CASSLVGGKNIQYF
J gene: TRBJ2-4
CDR3 length: 14
clone size: few
V gene: TRBV5-6

CDR3 protein: CASSESGSTDTQYF
J gene: TRBJ2-3
CDR3 length: 14
clone size: many
V gene: TRBV6-2/TRBV6-3

CDR3 protein: CASSTHGGGGTEAFF
J gene: TRBJ1-1
CDR3 length: 15
clone size: NA
V gene: TRBV19

CDR3 protein: CASSYAGTSTDTQYF
J gene: TRBJ2-3
CDR3 length: 15
clone size: NA
V gene: TRBV7-3

CDR3 protein: CASSYSELSTEAFF
J gene: TRBJ1-1
CDR3 length: 14
clone size: many
V gene: TRBV6-5

CDR3 protein: CASAIAGGADTQYF
J gene: TRBJ2-3
CDR3 length: 14
clone size: many
V gene: TRBV2

CDR3 protein: CATSDLGAGAFF
J gene: TRBJ1-1
CDR3 length: 12
clone size: many
V gene: TRBV24-1

CDR3 protein: CASSDRGRLNEKLFF
J gene: TRBJ1-4
CDR3 length: 15
clone size: many
V gene: TRBV2

CDR3 protein: CAITWRGNTEAFF
J gene: TRBJ1-1
CDR3 length: 13
clone size: few
V gene: TRBV10-3